Presented here are 24 T cell receptor beta chains from one specimen sequenced in a study of a mutant IDH1 vaccine in newly diagnosed glioma. Specified time point: baseline, week 1 (first vaccination visit). Treatment described: pre-vaccination baseline after standard-of-care therapy. Clones were read by immunoSEQ multiplex PCR, and TCRdb kept only the in-frame ones, dropping some. The sample consists of some 50,000 clones, roughly 89% of them appearing once. Specimen: PBMCs, collected from a glioma patient treated with radiotherapy, temozolomide or both. Receptors were obtained from a man in his forties with glioma.

The V and J genes are TRBV7-2 and TRBJ2-5, with D perhaps matching TRBD2 (5 bases). With 5 bases removed from V and 1 base from J, the gap between germline ends came to 14 bases. CDR1 and CDR2 (germline): SGHTA, FQGNSA. The CDR3 covers 15 residues. For the CDR3, the DNA is TGTGCCAGCAGCGACGACGGGGTTCGCCAAGAGACCCAGTACTTC. Protein sequence: CASSDDGVRQETQYF.

This clone was counted a few times. The CDR3 nucleotides are TGTGCCACCAGCAGAGCGGGACAGGGGAGCACCGGGGAGCTGTTTTTT. It yields the protein CATSRAGQGSTGELFF. This chain links TRBV15 with TRBJ2-2; 10 bases map to TRBD1. This CDR3 contains 16 residues. CDR1 LNHNV and CDR2 YYDKDF come from the germline V gene (reference sequence). V shed 1 base, J shed 4 bases, and the junction held 3 bases outside the gene matches.

J is TRBJ2-2 and V is TRBV9; 11 bases agree with TRBD2. The germline CDR1 and CDR2 sequences are SGDLS and YYNGEE. V was clipped by 3 bases and J by 5 bases; unmatched bases: 9. This CDR3 is 17 amino acids long. CDR3 sequence reads: CASSGSVAGGRTGELFF. DNA for the CDR3: TGTGCCAGCAGCGGATCTGTAGCGGGAGGGAGGACCGGGGAGCTGTTTTTT.

The chain is built from TRBV4-3 and TRBJ2-7; D may match TRBD1 or TRBD2 (6 bases each). V was shortened by 1 base and J by 2 bases, with 21 bases between the two germline ends. From germline, CDR1 is LGHNA and CDR2 YSLEER. This CDR3 has 18 residues. Here the CDR3 DNA reads TGCGCCAGCAGCCAAGTAGGGGGGACTGGACTCCTAACCTACGAGCAGTACTTC. Amino acid sequence: CASSQVGGTGLLTYEQYF.

The V gene is TRBV29-1, the J gene TRBJ2-5, with TRBD2 matching 7 bases. Germline V lookup: CDR1 SQVTM, CDR2 ANQGSEA. This CDR3 is 12 amino acids long. The J segment lost 3 bases and the V segment lost 8 bases, leaving 6 bases of the junction unmatched. In DNA form, the CDR3 reads TGCAGCACCGAGCGGGGAGAAGAGACCCAGTACTTC. Translated: CSTERGEETQYF.

This chain links TRBV6-6 with TRBJ1-5, with D unresolved. The germline CDR1 and CDR2 sequences are MNHNY and SVGAGI (reference sequence). The CDR3 loop spans 13 amino acids. Trimming cost V 2 bases and J 7 bases, with 9 bases left between them. The CDR3 here is CASSYAREQPQHF. The CDR3 nucleotides read TGTGCCAGCAGTTACGCTAGGGAACAGCCCCAGCATTTT.

The gene calls are TRBV6-6 and TRBJ2-5; 10 nucleotides line up with TRBD1. V trimming: 6 bases; J trimming: 11 bases; junction bases outside the gene matches: 9. This CDR3 region has 13 residues. CDR1 and CDR2 from the germline V gene are MNHNY and SVGAGI (reference sequence). The CDR3 reads CASSRQGAGEQYF. Here the CDR3 DNA reads TGTGCCAGCAGCCGACAGGGGGCGGGTGAGCAGTACTTC.

The V call is TRBV27, the J call TRBJ2-7; D may match TRBD1 or TRBD2 (5 bases each). The length of the CDR3 is 15 residues. V was cut by 8 bases and J by 7 bases, with 24 bases left in between. CDR1 and CDR2 (germline): MNHEY, SMNVEV (reference sequence). CDR3 nucleotide sequence: TGTGCCAGCCAACAGCTTTATGCAGGGAGTGATGAGCAGTACTTC. Amino acids: CASQQLYAGSDEQYF.

This clone was observed a few times. The gene calls are TRBV7-2 and TRBJ2-7; D not resolved. There are 13 residues in the CDR3. Trimming pared 2 bases from V and 7 bases from J, leaving 12 bases between. CDR1 and CDR2 (germline): SGHTA, FQGNSA. Here the CDR3 DNA reads TGTGCCAGCAGCTTAAGTACTGGTCGAGAGCAGTACTTC. It yields the protein CASSLSTGREQYF.

This sequence joins TRBV7-8 and TRBJ2-7; 10 nucleotides line up with TRBD2. The CDR3 extends over 15 amino acids. V was pared by 6 bases and J by 0 bases, with 5 bases of the junction left unmatched. Germline loops: CDR1 SGHVS, CDR2 FQNEAQ. CDR3 coding DNA: TGTGCCAGCAGACCCGGGACTAGCGTCTCCTACGAGCAGTACTTC. Translation: CASRPGTSVSYEQYF.

The chain links TRBV19 to TRBJ2-7, with 12 bases that match TRBD2. Looked up from germline, CDR1 is LNHDA and CDR2 is SQIVND (reference sequence). V was clipped by 6 bases and J by 3 bases; unmatched bases: 6. This CDR3 comprises 15 residues. The DNA of the CDR3 is TGTGCCAGTAGCCAGGGACTAGCGGGTTTCTACGAGCAGTACTTC. Amino acid sequence: CASSQGLAGFYEQYF. The variable domain in full, with the rest retrieved from reference TRBV19 and TRBJ2-7, is DGGITQSPKYLFRKEGQNVTLSCEQNLNHDAMYWYRQDPGQGLRLIYYSQIVNDFQKGDIAEGYSVSREKKESFPLTVTSAQKNPTAFYLCASSQGLAGFYEQYFGPGTRLTVT.

The genes are TRBV28 and TRBJ1-5, with D unclear. Germline CDR1 is MDHEN and CDR2 is SYDVKM. This CDR3 region has 13 residues. Between the trimmed V and J ends, which lost 3 bases and 6 bases, there was a span of 9 bases. The CDR3 DNA reads as TGTGCCAGCAGTTTCGTCGCAAGTCAGCCCCAGCATTTT. It specifies CASSFVASQPQHF.

This chain connects TRBV7-9 to TRBJ2-7; 9 bases map to TRBD1. CDR3 length equals 13 residues. V dropped 8 bases and J dropped 4; count of bases not matched to a gene: 6. CDR1 is SEHNR, CDR2 FQNEAQ, per germline (reference sequence). The CDR3 DNA sequence: TGTGCCAGCGCCACAGGGGGCGGGTACGAGCAGTACTTC. This encodes CASATGGGYEQYF. Full variable domain (rest looked up from reference TRBV7-9 and TRBJ2-7): DTGVSQNPRHKITKRGQNVTFRCDPISEHNRLYWYRQTLGQGPEFLTYFQNEAQLEKSRLLSDRFSAERPKGSFSTLEIQRTEQGDSAMYLCASATGGGYEQYFGPGTRLTVT.

The chain carries TRBV10-3 and TRBJ2-7; D remains unclear. Germline V gene lookup returns CDR1 ENHRY and CDR2 SYGVKD. The CDR3 spans 17 residues. The ends were cut back, 2 bases at V and 0 bases at J, with 17 bases in the middle. The CDR3 DNA sequence: TGTGCCATCAGTGAGGGTGGGCCCACGGCAAGCTCCTACGAGCAGTACTTC. This encodes CAISEGGPTASSYEQYF.

V and J are TRBV27 and TRBJ1-2, with 7 bases that match TRBD1. The V segment lost 5 bases and the J segment 4 bases; nucleotides outside the gene matches: 7. Germline V lookup: CDR1 MNHEY, CDR2 SMNVEV (reference sequence). The CDR3 consists of 14 residues. CDR3 DNA sequence: TGTGCCAGCAGTCCCAACAGGGGTGGCTATGGCTACACCTTC. As protein: CASSPNRGGYGYTF.

J is TRBJ2-2 and V is TRBV4-2; the D gene is possibly TRBD1 (5 bases). Per germline, CDR1 LGHNA and CDR2 YNFKEQ. V lost 1 base and J lost 1, with 10 bases in between. CDR3 length: 16 residues. The CDR3 coding sequence is TGTGCCAGCAGCCAAGGAGTCACAGGGAACACCGGGGAGCTGTTTTTT. This translates into CASSQGVTGNTGELFF.

The chain uses TRBV18 and TRBJ2-7, with D tentatively TRBD1 (6 bases). CDR3 size: 16 residues. CDR1 and CDR2 from the germline V gene are KGHSH and LQKENI. Trimming left V 0 bases short and J 0 bases short, with 12 bases between. This CDR3 is CASSPPRGGVSYEQYF. CDR3 sequence (DNA): TGTGCCAGCTCACCACCGAGAGGGGGTGTCTCCTACGAGCAGTACTTC.

The chain employs TRBV27 and TRBJ2-3; D call uncertain. Trimming took 3 bases from V and 8 from J, leaving 12 bases between them. Germline CDR1 MNHEY, CDR2 SMNVEV (reference sequence). This CDR3 is 13 amino acids long. The CDR3 spells CASSLVQRSTQYF. Written as DNA, the CDR3 is TGTGCCAGCAGTTTGGTACAGAGATCTACGCAGTATTTT.

The table lists this clone with a few counts. The chain couples TRBV2 to TRBJ2-7; no clear D gene. Looked up from germline, CDR1 is SNHLY and CDR2 is FYNNEI. The CDR3 runs 15 residues. V lost 1 base and J lost 1, with 11 bases in between. CDR3 DNA sequence: TGTGCCAGCAGTGAAGGCATTCTAGGTTCCTACGAGCAGTACTTC. Amino acid sequence: CASSEGILGSYEQYF.

The J gene is TRBJ2-7, the V gene TRBV10-3; TRBD2 matches at 14 bases. After removal of 6 bases from V and 5 bases from J, the junction contained 3 bases not matched to a gene. The CDR3 runs 14 residues. Germline V gene lookup returns CDR1 ENHRY and CDR2 SYGVKD. The CDR3, as DNA: TGTGCCATCAGCCCGGGACTAGCGGGGGACGAGCAGTACTTC. It specifies CAISPGLAGDEQYF.

The V and J genes are TRBV7-2 and TRBJ2-7, with a weak D call TRBD2 (5 bases). This CDR3 has 16 amino acids. Germline V CDR1 and CDR2: SGHTA, FQGNSA. V was cut by 1 base and J by 5 bases, with 18 bases left in between. CDR3 bases: TGTGCCAGCAGCTTAGTGTCGGATAGCGATTGGAACGAGCAGTACTTC. As protein: CASSLVSDSDWNEQYF.

This clone was seen a few times. V gene TRBV6-4 combines with J gene TRBJ2-3; either TRBD1 or TRBD2 may supply D (6 bases each). The CDR3 has 14 amino acids. The V end lost 4 bases, the J end lost 2 bases, and 10 bases lay between the germline ends. Germline V gene sequence: CDR1 MRHNA, CDR2 SNTAGT. For the CDR3, the DNA is TGTGCCAGCAGTGTGAGGGGGGACACAGATACGCAGTATTTT. Protein: CASSVRGDTDTQYF.

V is TRBV19 and J is TRBJ2-7; TRBD2 matches 9 bases. CDR1 is LNHDA, CDR2 SQIVND, per germline (reference sequence). V lost 1 base and J lost 3; bases outside the gene matches: 7. This CDR3 spans 16 amino acids. In DNA, the CDR3 is TGTGCCAGTAGTATAGTCCTAGCGGGGAGTCGCTACGAGCAGTACTTC. The encoded protein is CASSIVLAGSRYEQYF.

This chain joins TRBV7-2 and TRBJ2-7; D is uncertain. Per the germline V gene, CDR1 is SGHTA and CDR2 is FQGNSA. This CDR3 has 14 amino acids. Trimming took 5 bases from V and 2 from J, leaving 13 bases between them. CDR3 nucleotide sequence: TGTGCCAGCAGCCCCTACCAGCGCACCTACGAGCAGTACTTC. Translated, it gives CASSPYQRTYEQYF.